This paragraph covers one TCR beta chain sequence. This sample is part of a study of blood T cell repertoires in COVID-19. Study as a whole: The analysed material was cDNA or gDNA that came from T cells, B-cell-depleted T cells, or PBMCs.

Participants, 18 to 89 years old, spanned 25 or so US areas. Some clones are missing from TCRdb's copy, which holds only in-frame ones; the method was immunoSEQ multiplex PCR. The sample yields about 240,000 clones, approximately 83% seen once. The CDR3 length is 17 residues. Germline values: CDR1 SGHRS, CDR2 YFSETQ. V shed 4 bases, J shed 9 bases, and the junction held 12 bases outside the gene matches. The TCR comes from a woman aged 40-49 years with acute COVID-19. The V and J genes are TRBV5-1 and TRBJ2-1; 14 bases match TRBD2. The sample comprised PBMCs or T cells enriched from blood (not recorded which). The CDR3 DNA reads as TGCGCCAGCAGCCGATCTTCCGGGACTAGCGGGAGCAGTGAGCAGTTCTTC. Amino acids: CASSRSSGTSGSSEQFF.